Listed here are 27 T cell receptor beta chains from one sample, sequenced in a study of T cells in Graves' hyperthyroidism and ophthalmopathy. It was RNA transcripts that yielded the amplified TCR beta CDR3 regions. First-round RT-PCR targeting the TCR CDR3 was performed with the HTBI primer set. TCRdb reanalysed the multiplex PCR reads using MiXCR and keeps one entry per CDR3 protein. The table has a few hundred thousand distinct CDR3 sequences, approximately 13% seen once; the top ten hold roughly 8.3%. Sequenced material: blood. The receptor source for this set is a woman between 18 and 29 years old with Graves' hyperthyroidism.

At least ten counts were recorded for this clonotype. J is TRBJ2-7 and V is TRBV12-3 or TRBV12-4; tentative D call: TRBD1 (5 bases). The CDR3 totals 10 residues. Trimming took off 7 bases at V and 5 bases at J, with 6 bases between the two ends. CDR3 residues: CASKGNEQYF. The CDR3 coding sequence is TGTGCCAGCAAGGGGAACGAGCAGTACTTC.

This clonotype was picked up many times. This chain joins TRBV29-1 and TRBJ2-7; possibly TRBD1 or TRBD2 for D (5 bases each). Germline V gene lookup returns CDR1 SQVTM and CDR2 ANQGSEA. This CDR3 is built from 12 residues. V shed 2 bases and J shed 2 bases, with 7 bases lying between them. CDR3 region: CSVEWGTYEQYF. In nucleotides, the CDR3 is TGCAGCGTTGAATGGGGGACCTACGAGCAGTACTTC.

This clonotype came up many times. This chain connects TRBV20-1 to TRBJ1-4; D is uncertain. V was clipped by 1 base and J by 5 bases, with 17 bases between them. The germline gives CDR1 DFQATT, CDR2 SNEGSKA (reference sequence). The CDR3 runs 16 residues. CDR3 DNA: TGCAGTGCTAGAGTAGATGCCCGGATAAGGAATGAAAAACTGTTTTTT. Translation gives CSARVDARIRNEKLFF.

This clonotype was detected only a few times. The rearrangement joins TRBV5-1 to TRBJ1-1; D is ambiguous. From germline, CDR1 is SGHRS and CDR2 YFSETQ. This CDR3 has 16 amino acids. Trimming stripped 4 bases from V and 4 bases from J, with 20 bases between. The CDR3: CASSPEGPGGRTEAFF. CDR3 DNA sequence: TGCGCCAGCAGCCCCGAAGGTCCAGGCGGGCGCACTGAAGCTTTCTTT.

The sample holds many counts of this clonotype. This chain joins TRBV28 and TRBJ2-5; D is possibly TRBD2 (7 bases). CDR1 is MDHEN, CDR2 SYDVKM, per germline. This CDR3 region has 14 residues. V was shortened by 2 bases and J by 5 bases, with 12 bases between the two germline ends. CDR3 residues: CASSLGGGLETQYF. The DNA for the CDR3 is TGTGCCAGCAGTTTAGGCGGGGGCCTGGAGACCCAGTACTTC. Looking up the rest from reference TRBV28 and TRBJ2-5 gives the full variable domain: DVKVTQSSRYLVKRTGEKVFLECVQDMDHENMFWYRQDPGLGLRLIYFSYDVKMKEKGDIPEGYSVSREKKERFSLILESASTNQTSMYLCASSLGGGLETQYFGPGTRLLVL.

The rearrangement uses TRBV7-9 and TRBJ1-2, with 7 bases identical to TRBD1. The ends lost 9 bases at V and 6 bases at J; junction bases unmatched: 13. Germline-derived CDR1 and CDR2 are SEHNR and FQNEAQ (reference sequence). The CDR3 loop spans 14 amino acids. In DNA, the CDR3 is TGTGCCAGTCGCAAAGGACAGGTCGGCGATGGCTACACCTTC. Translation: CASRKGQVGDGYTF.

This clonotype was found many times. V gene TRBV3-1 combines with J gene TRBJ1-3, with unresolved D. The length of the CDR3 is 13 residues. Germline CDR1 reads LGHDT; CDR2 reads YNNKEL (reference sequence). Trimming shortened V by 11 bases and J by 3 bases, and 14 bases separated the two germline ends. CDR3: CASYAEGGNTIYF. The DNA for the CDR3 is TGTGCCTCATACGCGGAGGGTGGAAACACCATATATTTT. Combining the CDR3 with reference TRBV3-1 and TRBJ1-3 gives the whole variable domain DTAVSQTPKYLVTQMGNDKSIKCEQNLGHDTMYWYKQDSKKFLKIMFSYNNKELIINETVPNRFSPKSPDKAHLNLHINSLELGDSAVYFCASYAEGGNTIYFGEGSWLTVV.

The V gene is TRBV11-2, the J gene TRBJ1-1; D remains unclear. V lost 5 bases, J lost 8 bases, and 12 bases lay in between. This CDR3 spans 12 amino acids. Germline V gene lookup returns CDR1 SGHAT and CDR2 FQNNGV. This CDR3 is CASSPQKPEAFF. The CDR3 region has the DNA TGTGCCAGCAGCCCTCAGAAGCCGGAAGCTTTCTTT.

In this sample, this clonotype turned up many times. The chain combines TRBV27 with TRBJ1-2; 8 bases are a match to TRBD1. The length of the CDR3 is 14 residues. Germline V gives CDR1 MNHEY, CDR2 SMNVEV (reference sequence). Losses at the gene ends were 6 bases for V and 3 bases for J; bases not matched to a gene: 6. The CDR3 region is CASRQGTGDYGYTF. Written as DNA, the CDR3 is TGTGCCAGCAGACAGGGGACAGGAGACTATGGCTACACCTTC.

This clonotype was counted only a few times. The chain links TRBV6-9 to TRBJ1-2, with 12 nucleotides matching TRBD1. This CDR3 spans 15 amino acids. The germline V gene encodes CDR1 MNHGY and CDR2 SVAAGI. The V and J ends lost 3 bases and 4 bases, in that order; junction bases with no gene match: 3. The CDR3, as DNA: TGTGCCAGCAGTTACCCGGGACAGGGGGCCTATGGCTACACCTTC. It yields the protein CASSYPGQGAYGYTF.

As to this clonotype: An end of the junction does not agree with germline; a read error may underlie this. This chain's CDR3 is CATMAQLNTEALF. For the CDR3, the DNA is TGTGCCACCATGGCTCAATTAAACACTGAAGCTCTCTTT. V and J are TRBV28 and TRBJ1-1; the D is unclear. Per the germline V gene, CDR1 is MDHEN and CDR2 is SYDVKM. The CDR3 has 13 residues.

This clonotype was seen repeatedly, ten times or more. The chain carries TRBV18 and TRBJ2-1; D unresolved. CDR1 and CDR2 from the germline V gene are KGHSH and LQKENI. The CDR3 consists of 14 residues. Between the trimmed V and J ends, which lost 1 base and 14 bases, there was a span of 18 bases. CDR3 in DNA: TGTGCCAGCTCACCACAGGAAAGCAGCCTAGAGGAGTTCTTC. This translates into CASSPQESSLEEFF.

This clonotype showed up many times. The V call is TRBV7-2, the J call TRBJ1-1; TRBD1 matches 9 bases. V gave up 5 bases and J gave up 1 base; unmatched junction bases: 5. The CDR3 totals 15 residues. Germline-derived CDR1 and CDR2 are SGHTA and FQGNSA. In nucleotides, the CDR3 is TGTGCCAGCAGCCTAGTGGGACAGGGGAACACTGAAGCTTTCTTT. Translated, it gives CASSLVGQGNTEAFF. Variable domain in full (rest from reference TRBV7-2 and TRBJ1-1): GAGVSQSPSNKVTEKGKDVELRCDPISGHTALYWYRQSLGQGLEFLIYFQGNSAPDKSGLPSDRFSAERTGGSVSTLTIQRTQQEDSAVYLCASSLVGQGNTEAFFGQGTRLTVV.

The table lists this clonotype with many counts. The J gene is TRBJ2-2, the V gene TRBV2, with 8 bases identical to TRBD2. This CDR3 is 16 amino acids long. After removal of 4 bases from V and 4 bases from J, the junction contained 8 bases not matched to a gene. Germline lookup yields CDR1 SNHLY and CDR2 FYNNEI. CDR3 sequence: CASSVLAGRITGELFF. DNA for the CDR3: TGTGCCAGCAGTGTTTTAGCGGGGCGGATCACCGGGGAGCTGTTTTTT.

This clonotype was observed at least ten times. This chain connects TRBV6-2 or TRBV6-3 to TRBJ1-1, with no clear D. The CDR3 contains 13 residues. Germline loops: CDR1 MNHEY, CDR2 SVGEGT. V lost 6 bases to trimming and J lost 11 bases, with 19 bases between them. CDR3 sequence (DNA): TGTGCCAGCAGCCCCAGCGCTGGCGGGAGGGCTTTCTTT. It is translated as CASSPSAGGRAFF.

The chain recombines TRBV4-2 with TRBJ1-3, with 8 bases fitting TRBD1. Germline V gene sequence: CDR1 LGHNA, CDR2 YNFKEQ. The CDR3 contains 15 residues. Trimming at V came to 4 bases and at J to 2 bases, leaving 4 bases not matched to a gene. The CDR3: CASSLGTGPGNTIYF. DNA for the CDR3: TGTGCCAGCAGCCTAGGGACAGGCCCTGGAAACACCATATATTTT.

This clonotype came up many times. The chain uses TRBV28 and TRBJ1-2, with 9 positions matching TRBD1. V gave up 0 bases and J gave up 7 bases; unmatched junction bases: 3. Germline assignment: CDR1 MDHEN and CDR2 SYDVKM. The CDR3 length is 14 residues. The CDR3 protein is CASSLWPTGGGYTF. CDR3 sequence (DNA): TGTGCCAGCAGTTTATGGCCGACAGGGGGTGGCTACACCTTC.

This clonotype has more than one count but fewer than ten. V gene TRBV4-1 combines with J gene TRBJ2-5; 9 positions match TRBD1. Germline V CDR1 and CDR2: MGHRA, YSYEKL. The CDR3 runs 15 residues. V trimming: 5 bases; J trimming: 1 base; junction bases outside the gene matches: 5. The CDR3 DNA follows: TGCGCCAGCAGCACCGCACAGGGGGCCCAAGAGACCCAGTACTTC. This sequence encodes CASSTAQGAQETQYF.

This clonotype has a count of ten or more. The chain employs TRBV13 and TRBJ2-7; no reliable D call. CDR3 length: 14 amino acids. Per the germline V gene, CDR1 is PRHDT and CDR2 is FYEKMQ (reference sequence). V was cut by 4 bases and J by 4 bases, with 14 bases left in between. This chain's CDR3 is CASSSLLLGYEQYF. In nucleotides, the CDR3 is TGTGCCAGCAGCTCGCTGCTCCTGGGGTACGAGCAGTACTTC.

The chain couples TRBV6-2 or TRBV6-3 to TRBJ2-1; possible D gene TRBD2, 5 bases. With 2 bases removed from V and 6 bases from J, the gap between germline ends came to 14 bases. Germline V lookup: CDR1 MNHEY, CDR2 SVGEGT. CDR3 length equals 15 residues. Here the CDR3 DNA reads TGTGCCAGCAGTTACAGGACTCCTGAAACCAATGAGCAGTTCTTC. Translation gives CASSYRTPETNEQFF.

The CDR3 DNA sequence: TGTGCCAGCAGTTATGGACTCCAGTCGTCCTATAATTCACCCCTCCACTTT. Its translation: CASSYGLQSSYNSPLHF. J is TRBJ1-6 and V is TRBV5-4; D call uncertain. Per the germline V gene, CDR1 is SGHNT and CDR2 is YYREEE (reference sequence). The CDR3 contains 17 residues. V was cut by 5 bases and J by 1 base, with 16 bases left in between. Full variable domain (remainder filled in from reference TRBV5-4 and TRBJ1-6): ETGVTQSPTHLIKTRGQQVTLRCSSQSGHNTVSWYQQALGQGPQFIFQYYREEENGRGNFPPRFSGLQFPNYSSELNVNALELDDSALYLCASSYGLQSSYNSPLHFGNGTRLTVT.

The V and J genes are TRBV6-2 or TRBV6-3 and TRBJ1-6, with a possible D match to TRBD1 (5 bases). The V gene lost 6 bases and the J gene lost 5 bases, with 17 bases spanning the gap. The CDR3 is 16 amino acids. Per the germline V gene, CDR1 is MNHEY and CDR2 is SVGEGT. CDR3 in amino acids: CASRAVPGGNNSPLHF. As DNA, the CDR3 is TGTGCCAGCAGGGCTGTACCGGGGGGAAATAATTCACCCCTCCACTTT.

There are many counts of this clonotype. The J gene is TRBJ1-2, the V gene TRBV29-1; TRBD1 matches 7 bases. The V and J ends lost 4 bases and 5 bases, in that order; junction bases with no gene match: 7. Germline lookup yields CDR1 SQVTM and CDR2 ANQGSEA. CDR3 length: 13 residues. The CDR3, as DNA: TGCAGCGTTGTTGAGGGGGCAAAGTATGGCTACACCTTC. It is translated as CSVVEGAKYGYTF.

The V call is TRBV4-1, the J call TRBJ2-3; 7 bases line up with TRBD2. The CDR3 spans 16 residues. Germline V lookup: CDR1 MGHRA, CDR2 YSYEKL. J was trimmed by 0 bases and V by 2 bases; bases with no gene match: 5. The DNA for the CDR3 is TGCGCCAGCAGCCAACGAAGCGGGGCCAGCACAGATACGCAGTATTTT. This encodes CASSQRSGASTDTQYF.

CDR3: CASSLVVGREAFF. In DNA, the CDR3 is TGTGCCAGCAGCTTAGTTGTGGGGCGGGAAGCTTTCTTT. The rearrangement uses TRBV11-2 and TRBJ1-1; possibly TRBD1 for D (5 bases). The CDR3 totals 13 residues. The germline V and J ends were trimmed by 1 base and 8 bases, with 11 bases remaining between them. Germline lookup yields CDR1 SGHAT and CDR2 FQNNGV.

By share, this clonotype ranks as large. CDR3 nucleotide sequence: TGCGCCAGCAGCTTGGTGGCGGGGATCCCTAGCACAGATACGCAGTATTTT. Its translation is CASSLVAGIPSTDTQYF. This chain uses TRBV5-1 with TRBJ2-3, with a possible D match to TRBD2 (6 bases). CDR3 length: 17 amino acids. V lost 0 bases and J lost 0, with 14 bases in between. Germline V gives CDR1 SGHRS, CDR2 YFSETQ.

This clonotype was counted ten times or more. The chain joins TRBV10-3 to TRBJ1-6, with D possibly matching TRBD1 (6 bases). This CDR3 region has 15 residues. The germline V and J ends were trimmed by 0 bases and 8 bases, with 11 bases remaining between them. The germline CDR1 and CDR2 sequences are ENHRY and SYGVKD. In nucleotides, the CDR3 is TGTGCCATCAGTGAGTCTTACAGGGACGATTCACCCCTCCACTTT. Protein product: CAISESYRDDSPLHF.